What follows are 22 T cell receptor beta chains derived from one specimen sequenced in a study of T cells expressing NK-cell markers. From its re-call of the 5' RACE reads, TCRdb lists each CDR3 protein once, without DNA. This repertoire includes 200,000 to 300,000 distinct CDR3 sequences. The sequenced sample was blood T cells: a sorted CD56 or NKG2C T cell subset, CD4+ or CD8+ T cells, or bulk PBMC T cells (not recorded which). The receptors were gathered from a man between 18 and 29 years old in good health.

V gene TRBV28 combines with J gene TRBJ1-5; TCRdb selects TRBD1, and the lack of DNA leaves this call unchecked. Germline V gene sequence: CDR1 MDHEN, CDR2 SYDVKM. CDR3 length: 17 residues. This chain's CDR3 is CATSGAMGPYSNQPQHF.

The gene calls are TRBV7-6 and TRBJ2-1; the TCRdb D gene call, TRBD1, has no DNA to confirm it. CDR1 is SGHVS and CDR2 is FNYEAQ in the germline V gene. The CDR3 has 11 amino acids. Here the CDR3 reads CASSARYEQFF.

This chain joins TRBV7-9 and TRBJ1-4; TCRdb proposes TRBD1, but this gene call is untestable without DNA. Germline V lookup: CDR1 SEHNR, CDR2 FQNEAQ (reference sequence). This CDR3 contains 15 residues. CDR3 region: CASSGTGNTNEKLFF. The entire variable domain, with the rest obtained from reference TRBV7-9 and TRBJ1-4, is as follows: DTGVSQNPRHKITKRGQNVTFRCDPISEHNRLYWYRQTLGQGPEFLTYFQNEAQLEKSRLLSDRFSAERPKGSFSTLEIQRTEQGDSAMYLCASSGTGNTNEKLFFGSGTQLSVL.

The chain employs TRBV20-1 and TRBJ2-3. The CDR3 covers 12 residues. Germline lookup yields CDR1 DFQATT and CDR2 SNEGSKA (reference sequence). The CDR3: CSARDKADSQYF.

The chain has TRBV6-2 or TRBV6-3 and TRBJ2-1; TCRdb gives TRBD2 as the D gene, but with no DNA this cannot be confirmed. Germline CDR1 MNHEY, CDR2 SVGEGT. This CDR3 has 16 residues. The CDR3 loop reads CASSSGTSEQYNEQFF.

This chain links TRBV6-5 with TRBJ2-7; the D call from TCRdb, TRBD2, cannot be confirmed without DNA. The CDR3 runs to 15 residues. Per the germline V gene, CDR1 is MNHEY and CDR2 is SVGAGI. This CDR3 reads CASSYSSGLFNEQYF.

The genes are TRBV7-2 and TRBJ2-1; TCRdb's D call, TRBD2, is unchecked because there is no DNA. CDR1 is SGHTA, CDR2 FQGNSA, per germline. There are 11 residues in the CDR3. The CDR3 loop reads CASSPTSSTFF.

V usage is TRBV6-2 or TRBV6-3 and J usage is TRBJ2-2; TCRdb's assignment of TRBD1 cannot be checked, as there is no DNA. Germline loops: CDR1 MNHEY, CDR2 SVGEGT. The CDR3 runs 15 residues. The CDR3 sequence is CASRPPGQGRGELFF.

J is TRBJ2-3 and V is TRBV20-1; the D call of TRBD1 rests on TCRdb alone, since no DNA is present to check it. CDR3 length: 15 amino acids. The germline V gene encodes CDR1 DFQATT and CDR2 SNEGSKA (reference sequence). CDR3 amino acids: CSALRQAGVPDTQYF.

J is TRBJ2-6 and V is TRBV12-3 or TRBV12-4; the TCRdb D gene call, TRBD1, has no DNA to confirm it. CDR3 length equals 19 residues. CDR3 in amino acids: CASSSLRQGAFSGANVLTF.

The V gene is TRBV29-1, the J gene TRBJ1-1. CDR3 length: 15 amino acids. Germline CDR1 reads SQVTM; CDR2 reads ANQGSEA. This chain's CDR3 is CSVSSTGRVNTEAFF.

V gene TRBV6-6 combines with J gene TRBJ1-2; with no DNA, the TCRdb D assignment of TRBD1 cannot be verified. The CDR3 length is 12 residues. Germline values: CDR1 MNHNY, CDR2 SVGAGI (reference sequence). CDR3 loop: CASSSGQGGYTF.

The chain joins TRBV11-3 to TRBJ2-7. The CDR3 sequence is 13 residues long. Germline assignment: CDR1 SGHNT and CDR2 YENEEA. The CDR3 region is CASSLSGVSEQYF.

The chain's CDR3 is CASTSGLSTYTDTQYF. The V call is TRBV12-3 or TRBV12-4, the J call TRBJ2-3; TCRdb's assignment of TRBD2 cannot be checked, as there is no DNA. There are 16 residues in the CDR3.

The rearrangement links TRBV10-3 to TRBJ2-3. This CDR3 contains 11 residues. Germline CDR1 ENHRY, CDR2 SYGVKD. This CDR3 reads CAITSLDTQYF.

The chain joins TRBV4-3 to TRBJ2-5; TCRdb picks TRBD2, but there is no DNA to check that call. The CDR3 runs to 15 residues. Germline V gene data show CDR1 as LGHNA and CDR2 as YSLEER. The CDR3 sequence is CASSPRLAGQETQYF.

This chain links TRBV6-2 or TRBV6-3 with TRBJ2-1. The CDR3 length is 13 residues. The germline V gene has CDR1 MNHEY and CDR2 SVGEGT. CDR3 region: CASSNLQYNEQFF.

This chain connects TRBV4-2 to TRBJ2-6. This CDR3 spans 16 amino acids. CDR1 is LGHNA and CDR2 is YNFKEQ in the germline V gene. Here the CDR3 reads CASSQVQSSGANVLTF.

The CDR3 sequence: CSARPTGGDNEQFF. The chain links TRBV20-1 to TRBJ2-1; the TRBD1 assignment by TCRdb is unverifiable without DNA. Germline CDR1 DFQATT, CDR2 SNEGSKA (reference sequence). The CDR3 runs 14 residues.

V and J are TRBV30 and TRBJ2-1; the TCRdb D gene call, TRBD2, has no DNA to confirm it. This CDR3 region has 12 residues. CDR1 GTSNPN and CDR2 SVGIG come from the germline V gene (reference sequence). The chain's CDR3 is CAWSRRGNEQFF. Drawing the rest from reference TRBV30 and TRBJ2-1, the complete variable domain is SQTIHQWPATLVQPVGSPLSLECTVEGTSNPNLYWYRQAAGRGLQLLFYSVGIGQISSEVPQNLSASRPQDRQFILSSKKLLLSDSGFYLCAWSRRGNEQFFGPGTRLTVL.

J is TRBJ2-2 and V is TRBV7-2. This CDR3 is built from 15 residues. Germline V gene data show CDR1 as SGHTA and CDR2 as FQGNSA. This chain's CDR3 is CASSLADSVTGELFF.

The V call is TRBV20-1, the J call TRBJ2-1; TCRdb indicates TRBD2, and absent DNA this call remains unverified. CDR1 is DFQATT and CDR2 is SNEGSKA in the germline V gene (reference sequence). This CDR3 spans 14 amino acids. Here the CDR3 reads CSASPTSGMVEQFF.